The clone carrying this T cell receptor beta chain was found a few times. Its antigen is unidentified. This sample is drawn from a study of T-cell memory formation after mild COVID-19. About the research overall: Clusters of TCRs were largely donor specific.

Study-wide results and caveats: A balance of CD4 and CD8 characterized clones contracting day 15 to 85, whereas later expanders leaned CD4+. Cross-reactive memory appears to have joined, as suggested by some responding clones showing up in pre-infection memory.

The ends lost 5 bases at V and 1 base at J; junction bases unmatched: 4. The CDR3 runs to 13 residues. From germline, CDR1 is DFQATT and CDR2 SNEGSKA (reference sequence). 5'RACE with constant-segment primers built TCRalpha and TCRbeta cDNA libraries with UMIs. One entry per CDR3 protein results from TCRdb running MiXCR on the 5' RACE reads. Of about 190,000 distinct CDR3 sequences listed, over 9.5% are singletons. This clonotype originated in a man between 18 and 35 years old who had mild COVID-19 (a few samples of this study predate the infection). Cell type and time point are not known. Source material: PBMCs or a T cell subset sorted from them (not recorded which). The chain combines TRBV20-1 with TRBJ2-5; 7 nucleotides match TRBD1. The DNA of the CDR3 is TGCAGTGCTTCTCGGGACAGCCAAGAGACCCAGTACTTC. Translating gives CSASRDSQETQYF.